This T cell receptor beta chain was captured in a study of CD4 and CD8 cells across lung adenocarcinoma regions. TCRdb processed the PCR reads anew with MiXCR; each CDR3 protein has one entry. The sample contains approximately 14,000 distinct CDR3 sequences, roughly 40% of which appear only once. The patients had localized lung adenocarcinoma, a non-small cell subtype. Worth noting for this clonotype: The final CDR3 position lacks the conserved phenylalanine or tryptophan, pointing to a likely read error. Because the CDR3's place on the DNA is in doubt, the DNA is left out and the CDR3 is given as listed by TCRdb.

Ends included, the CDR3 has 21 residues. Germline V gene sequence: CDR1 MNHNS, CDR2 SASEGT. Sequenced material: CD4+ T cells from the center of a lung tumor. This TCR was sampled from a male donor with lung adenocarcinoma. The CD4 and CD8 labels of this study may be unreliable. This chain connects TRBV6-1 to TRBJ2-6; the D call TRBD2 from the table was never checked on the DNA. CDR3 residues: CASSEFGGRSILAKNIQYFGA.